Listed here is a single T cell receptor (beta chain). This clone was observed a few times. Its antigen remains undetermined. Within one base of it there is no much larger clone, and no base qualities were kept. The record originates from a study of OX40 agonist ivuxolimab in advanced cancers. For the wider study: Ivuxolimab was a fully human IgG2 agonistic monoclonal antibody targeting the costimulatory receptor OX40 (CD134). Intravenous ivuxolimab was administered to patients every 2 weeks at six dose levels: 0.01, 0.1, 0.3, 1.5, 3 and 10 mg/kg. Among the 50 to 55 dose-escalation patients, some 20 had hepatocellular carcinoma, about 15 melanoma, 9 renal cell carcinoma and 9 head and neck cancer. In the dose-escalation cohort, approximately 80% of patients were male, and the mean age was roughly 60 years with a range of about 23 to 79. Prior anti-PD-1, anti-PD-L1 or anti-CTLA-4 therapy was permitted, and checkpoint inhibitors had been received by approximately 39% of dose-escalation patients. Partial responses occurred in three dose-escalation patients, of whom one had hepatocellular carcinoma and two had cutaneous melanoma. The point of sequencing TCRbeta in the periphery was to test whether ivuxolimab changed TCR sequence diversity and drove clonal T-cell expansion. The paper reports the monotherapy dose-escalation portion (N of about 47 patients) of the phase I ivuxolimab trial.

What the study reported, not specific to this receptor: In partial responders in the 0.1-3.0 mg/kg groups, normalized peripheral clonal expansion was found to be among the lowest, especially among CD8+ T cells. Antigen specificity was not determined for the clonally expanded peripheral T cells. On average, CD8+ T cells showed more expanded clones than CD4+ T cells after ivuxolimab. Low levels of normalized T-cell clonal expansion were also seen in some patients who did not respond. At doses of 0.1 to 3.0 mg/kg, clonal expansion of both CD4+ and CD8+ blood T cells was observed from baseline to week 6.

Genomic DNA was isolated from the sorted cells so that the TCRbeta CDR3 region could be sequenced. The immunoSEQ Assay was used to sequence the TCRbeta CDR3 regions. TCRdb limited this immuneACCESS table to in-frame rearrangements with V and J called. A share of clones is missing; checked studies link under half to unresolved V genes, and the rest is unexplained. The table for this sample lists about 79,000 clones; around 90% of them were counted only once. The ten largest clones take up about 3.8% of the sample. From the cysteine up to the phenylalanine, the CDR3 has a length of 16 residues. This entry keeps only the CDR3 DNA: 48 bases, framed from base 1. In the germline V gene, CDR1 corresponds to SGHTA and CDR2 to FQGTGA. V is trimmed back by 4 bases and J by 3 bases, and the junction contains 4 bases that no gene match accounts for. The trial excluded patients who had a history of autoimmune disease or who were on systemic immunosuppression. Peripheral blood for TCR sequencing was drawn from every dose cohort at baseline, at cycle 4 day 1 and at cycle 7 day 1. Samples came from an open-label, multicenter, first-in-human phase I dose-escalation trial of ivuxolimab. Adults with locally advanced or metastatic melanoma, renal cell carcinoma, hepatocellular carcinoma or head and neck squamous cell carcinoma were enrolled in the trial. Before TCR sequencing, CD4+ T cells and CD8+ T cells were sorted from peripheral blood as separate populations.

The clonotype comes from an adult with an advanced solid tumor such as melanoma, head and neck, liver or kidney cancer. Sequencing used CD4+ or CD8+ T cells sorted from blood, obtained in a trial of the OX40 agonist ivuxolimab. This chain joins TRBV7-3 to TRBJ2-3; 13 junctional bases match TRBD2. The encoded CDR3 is CASSSGLAGVTDTQYF. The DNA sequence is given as TGTGCCAGCAGCTCAGGACTAGCGGGAGTAACAGATACGCAGTATTTT.